A selection of T cell receptor beta chains follows, all from one sample in a study of CD8 T cells in Susac syndrome. TCRdb redid the calling of the immunoSEQ multiplex PCR reads with MiXCR, one entry per CDR3 protein. The table lists 140,000 to 150,000 distinct CDR3 sequences, roughly 96% of them singletons. The sequencing sample was made of CD4+ T cells from PBMCs. The receptor source for this set is a human donor with multiple sclerosis. Each CDR3 is given with its conserved first and last residue. Each record gives: D gene, V gene, CDR3 protein. D genes are given only for firm matches.

d_gene: .
v_gene: TRBV5-1
CDR3aa: CASSLGAGQPQHF

d_gene: .
v_gene: TRBV6-5
CDR3aa: CASSYQGYEQYF

d_gene: .
v_gene: TRBV7-9
CDR3aa: CASSLVYNTEAFF

d_gene: .
v_gene: TRBV24-1
CDR3aa: CATSDFRGDNYGYTF

d_gene: .
v_gene: TRBV4-1
CDR3aa: CASSQPMGGTYNEQFF

d_gene: .
v_gene: TRBV12-3/TRBV12-4
CDR3aa: CASSRLMGRNEQFF

d_gene: TRBD2
v_gene: TRBV20-1
CDR3aa: CSASKGLRTGGSYEQYF

d_gene: TRBD1
v_gene: TRBV30
CDR3aa: CAWSVPGQGSHLFF

d_gene: TRBD1
v_gene: TRBV14
CDR3aa: CASSLQGASRKTQYF

d_gene: .
v_gene: TRBV24-1
CDR3aa: CATSDRTPDTQYF

d_gene: .
v_gene: TRBV12-5
CDR3aa: CASGLSPYGYTF

d_gene: .
v_gene: TRBV12-3/TRBV12-4
CDR3aa: CASSGSGGYGYTF

d_gene: TRBD2
v_gene: TRBV6-5
CDR3aa: CASGLAGGSEQYF

d_gene: .
v_gene: TRBV5-6
CDR3aa: CASTQSRPGAQYF